This TCR beta chain comes out of a study of blood T cells in healthy people across ages. A second roughly 7 to 11 cycle PCR used barcoded and J-beta primers. TCRdb used MiXCR to reprocess the 5' RACE reads, holding one entry per CDR3 protein. The sample lists hundreds of thousands of distinct CDR3 sequences; 25% were seen once. This CDR3 comprises 16 residues. Per the germline V gene, CDR1 is SGDLS and CDR2 is YYNGEE. As regards this clonotype: Sequence at one end of the junction differs from germline and may be a read error.

Each sample had at least 6 million PBMCs isolated. The same specimen was also included in a second study, on T cells of mothers and their children. That source notes: Study donors consisted of a few healthy Caucasian mothers and their six children. The shaping of TCR recombination output by thymic selection is similar in related and unrelated pairs. Detection yielded no persistent microchimeric T cell clones.

The rearrangement joins TRBV9 to TRBJ2-3, with D unresolved. The sequencing input was blood. The source of this sequence is a boy aged 5-17 years in good health. The CDR3 DNA follows: TGTACCAGCAGCGAAGCTCGCGTGGAAAGCACAGATACGCAGTATTTT. This codes for CTSSEARVESTDTQYF. Full variable domain (outside the CDR3, taken from reference TRBV9 and TRBJ2-3): DSGVTQTPKHLITATGQRVTLRCSPRSGDLSVYWYQQSLDQGLQFLIQYYNGEERAKGNILERFSAQQFPDLHSELNLSSLELGDSALYFCTSSEARVESTDTQYFGPGTRLTVL.